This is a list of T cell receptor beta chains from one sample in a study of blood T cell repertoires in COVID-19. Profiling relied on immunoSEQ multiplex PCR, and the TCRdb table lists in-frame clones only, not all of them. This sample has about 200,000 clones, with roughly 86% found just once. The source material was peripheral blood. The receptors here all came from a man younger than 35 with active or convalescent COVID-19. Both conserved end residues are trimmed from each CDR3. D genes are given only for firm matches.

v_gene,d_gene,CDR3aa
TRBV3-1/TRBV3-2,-,ASSQAGQDYGYT
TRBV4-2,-,ASSQEAGRETQY
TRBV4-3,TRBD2,ASSHTSGRALEQF
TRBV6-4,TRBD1,ASSDRSRDRNQPQH
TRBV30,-,AWSAGWGEKLF
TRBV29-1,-,SVVLDRRDF
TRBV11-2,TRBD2,ASSSREVQETQY
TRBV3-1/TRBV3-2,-,ASSQDGGGYT
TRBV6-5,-,ASRATGGSNEKLF
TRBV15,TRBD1,ATSGRDRDRGYT
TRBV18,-,ASSPKTGNTEAF
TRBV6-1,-,ASSELTANSPLH
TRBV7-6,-,ASSLALMSSYNEQF
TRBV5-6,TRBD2,ASSLGLGLAGGATQY
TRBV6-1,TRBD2,ASSEEAGGPREQF
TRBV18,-,ASSPLQGRGGSPLH
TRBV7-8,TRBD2,ASSRDYDYEQY
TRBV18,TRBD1,ASSLTGGSEQY
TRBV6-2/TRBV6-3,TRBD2,ASSYRGTSSTDTQY
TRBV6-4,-,ASSDSMRRGRNEQF
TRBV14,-,ASSELSGAGEAF
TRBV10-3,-,AIRGGPNTEAF
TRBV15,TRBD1,ATSRQQGVTKTQY
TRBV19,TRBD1,ASSPAGQGGTDTQY
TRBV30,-,AWSIGGSYNEQF
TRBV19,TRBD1,ASSRQGLRTQY
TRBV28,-,ASRPPGSNQPQH
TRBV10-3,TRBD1,AISEKGGGNQPQH
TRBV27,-,ASSFQGKAEAF
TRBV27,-,ASRSGETQY
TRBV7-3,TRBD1,ASSRTGGAADTQY
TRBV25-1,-,ARVQGLSTEAF
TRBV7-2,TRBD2,ASSLLLLAVAEQY
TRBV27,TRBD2,ASSPNGAGQETQY